This TCR beta chain is drawn from a study of blood T cell repertoires in COVID-19. About the study: COVID-19 samples from acute and convalescent phases originated in the United States, Italy and Spain. Sources were T cells, B-cell-depleted T cells, or PBMCs; the material itself was cDNA or gDNA.

In the original processing: Reference gene primer amplification gave nucleated cell count estimates. Only in-frame clones appear in the TCRdb table, and some are missing; sequencing was by immunoSEQ multiplex PCR. That table gives V, J and clone size, and the DNA gave D and trimming. This sample yields under 85,000 clones, of which over 80% are seen a single time; roughly 4% belongs to the top ten. Trimming at V came to 2 bases and at J to 4 bases, leaving 5 bases not matched to a gene. The CDR3 length is 15 residues. The V gene's germline CDR1 is MGHRA and CDR2 YSYEKL. The sample was peripheral blood. The TCR was taken from a man aged 50 or older with acute or convalescent COVID-19. This chain links TRBV4-1 with TRBJ2-7, with 10 bases identical to TRBD1. The CDR3 region has the DNA TGCGCCAGCAGCCAATCACGGACAGGGGGATACGAGCAGTACTTC. It yields the protein CASSQSRTGGYEQYF.